One and the same sample provided the 16 T cell receptor beta chains below, sequenced in a study of T cells in Graves' hyperthyroidism and ophthalmopathy. The investigators amplified TCR beta CDR3 regions from RNA transcripts. HTBI primers were the set used in a first-round RT-PCR of the TCR CDR3. TCRdb recomputed calls from the multiplex PCR reads with MiXCR, one row per CDR3 protein. The sample consists of about 520,000 distinct CDR3 sequences, approximately 25% of them appearing once. Sequencing was done on a sample of blood. These receptors all come from a woman in her 30s with Graves' ophthalmopathy.

There are a few counts of this clonotype. V usage is TRBV20-1 and J usage is TRBJ2-5, with D possibly matching TRBD1 (5 bases). V was shortened by 7 bases and J by 5 bases, with 17 bases between the two germline ends. Germline CDR1 DFQATT, CDR2 SNEGSKA (reference sequence). The CDR3 has 13 residues. CDR3 in amino acids: CSVPWGGAETQYF. The CDR3 nucleotides read TGCAGTGTCCCTTGGGGCGGAGCGGAGACCCAGTACTTC.

The chain has TRBV20-1 and TRBJ2-5; D is tentatively TRBD1 or TRBD2 (5 bases each). The germline gives CDR1 DFQATT, CDR2 SNEGSKA (reference sequence). This CDR3 has 12 amino acids. Trimming left V 3 bases short and J 9 bases short, with 14 bases between. CDR3 in amino acids: CSARGTQESQYF. The CDR3 DNA sequence: TGCAGTGCTAGGGGGACCCAAGAATCCCAGTACTTC.

This clonotype has ten or more counts. V usage is TRBV28 and J usage is TRBJ2-5; D possibly corresponds to TRBD1 (5 bases). CDR1 MDHEN and CDR2 SYDVKM come from the germline V gene. V was pared by 3 bases and J by 3 bases, with 11 bases between. This CDR3 is built from 14 residues. Here the CDR3 DNA reads TGTGCCAGCAGTTTCGGCGGCAGGGAAGAGACCCAGTACTTC. As protein: CASSFGGREETQYF.

This clonotype was detected a few times. The chain employs TRBV20-1 and TRBJ2-7; 7 bases map to TRBD2. Germline lookup yields CDR1 DFQATT and CDR2 SNEGSKA (reference sequence). CDR3 length equals 13 residues. V shed 7 bases, J shed 7 bases, and the junction held 13 bases outside the gene matches. The CDR3 loop reads CSGEGWGSGEQYF. The DNA for the CDR3 is TGCAGTGGGGAGGGGTGGGGGAGTGGAGAGCAGTACTTC.

The table lists this clonotype with a few counts. The chain joins TRBV12-3 or TRBV12-4 to TRBJ1-5; a weak D match, TRBD1 (5 bases). The CDR3 totals 13 residues. V was pared by 5 bases and J by 5 bases, with 10 bases between. CDR3 sequence reads: CASSAMGDQPQHF. In DNA form, the CDR3 reads TGTGCCAGCAGTGCTATGGGGGATCAGCCCCAGCATTTT.

In this sample, this clonotype turned up many times. V is TRBV7-8 and J is TRBJ1-1; no clear D. Germline CDR1 is SGHVS and CDR2 is FQNEAQ. V was pared by 1 base and J by 5 bases, with 14 bases between. This CDR3 region has 15 residues. The DNA of the CDR3 is TGTGCCAGCAGCTTAGGGGGTAGGGCCTGGACTGAAGCTTTCTTT. The encoded protein is CASSLGGRAWTEAFF.

This clonotype was observed a few times. The chain carries TRBV2 and TRBJ2-6, with TRBD1 matching 7 bases. Germline V gene lookup returns CDR1 SNHLY and CDR2 FYNNEI. CDR3 length equals 14 residues. The V gene end was trimmed by 10 bases and the J gene end by 2 bases; junction bases not matched to a gene: 5. The CDR3 DNA reads as TGTGCCATCCAGGGGGTCCCTGGGGCCAACGTCCTGACTTTC. This gives the protein CAIQGVPGANVLTF.

This clonotype was found many times. The J gene is TRBJ1-2, the V gene TRBV2, with D tentatively TRBD1 (5 bases). V was trimmed by 4 bases and J by 6 bases, leaving 12 bases between them. The germline V gene encodes CDR1 SNHLY and CDR2 FYNNEI. The CDR3 spans 13 residues. The CDR3 DNA follows: TGTGCCAGCAGTGTCCAGGGAGATGATGGCTACACCTTC. Translating gives CASSVQGDDGYTF.

The genes are TRBV28 and TRBJ2-7; possible D gene TRBD2, 6 bases. V lost 6 bases, J lost 6 bases, and 18 bases lay in between. The germline V gene encodes CDR1 MDHEN and CDR2 SYDVKM. The CDR3 length is 14 residues. DNA of the CDR3: TGTGCCAGCAGGGGACGGGACTGGTATTCCGAGCAGTACTTC. Translated: CASRGRDWYSEQYF.

This clonotype was seen repeatedly, ten times or more. The chain couples TRBV4-1 to TRBJ2-7; D is unclear. CDR1 and CDR2 from the germline V gene are MGHRA and YSYEKL. The CDR3 contains 14 residues. Trimming took 4 bases from V and 1 from J, leaving 11 bases between them. The CDR3 sequence: CASSRLPGSYEQYF. The CDR3 DNA follows: TGCGCCAGCAGCCGCCTCCCGGGTTCCTACGAGCAGTACTTC.

This chain joins TRBV7-2 and TRBJ2-7, with a weak D call TRBD1 (6 bases). The CDR3 extends over 14 amino acids. Germline CDR1 and CDR2: SGHTA and FQGNSA. Trimming took off 3 bases at V and 2 bases at J, with 11 bases between the two ends. CDR3 DNA sequence: TGTGCCAGCAGCTTTTCAGGGGCGACCTACGAGCAGTACTTC. Translation: CASSFSGATYEQYF.

This clonotype has a count of ten or more. This rearrangement joins TRBV27 to TRBJ2-7; 15 bases match TRBD2. This CDR3 has 19 amino acids. V dropped 5 bases and J dropped 2; count of bases not matched to a gene: 13. CDR1 and CDR2 (germline): MNHEY, SMNVEV (reference sequence). CDR3 residues: CASSKKPGTSGGPPYEQYF. CDR3 coding DNA: TGTGCCAGCAGTAAAAAACCCGGGACTAGCGGGGGGCCACCCTACGAGCAGTACTTC.

This clonotype was picked up many times. V usage is TRBV5-1 and J usage is TRBJ2-5; D uncertain. The CDR3 is made up of 14 amino acids. V was pared by 0 bases and J by 2 bases, with 8 bases between. Germline values: CDR1 SGHRS, CDR2 YFSETQ. Here the CDR3 DNA reads TGCGCCAGCAGCTTGGACGAAACACAAGAGACCCAGTACTTC. It codes for CASSLDETQETQYF.

The CDR3 bases are TGTGCCAGCAGTTCGATGGAACCCAGTCGGAATCAGCCCCAGCATTTT. This sequence encodes CASSSMEPSRNQPQHF. The V and J genes are TRBV27 and TRBJ1-5; no firm D call. Trimming shortened V by 4 bases and J by 4 bases, and 17 bases separated the two germline ends. This CDR3 contains 16 residues. Germline CDR1 is MNHEY and CDR2 is SMNVEV (reference sequence).

The chain recombines TRBV5-1 with TRBJ1-1, with D possibly TRBD1 on 6 matching bases. V was shortened by 4 bases and J by 0 bases, with 13 bases between the two germline ends. CDR1 is SGHRS and CDR2 is YFSETQ in the germline V gene. CDR3 length: 15 residues. CDR3 coding DNA: TGCGCCAGCAGCAGTGGACAGCTAATGAACACTGAAGCTTTCTTT. Protein: CASSSGQLMNTEAFF.

This chain links TRBV19 with TRBJ1-1; 9 nucleotides line up with TRBD1. The CDR3 spans 16 residues. Germline CDR1 LNHDA, CDR2 SQIVND (reference sequence). V trimming: 1 base; J trimming: 3 bases; junction bases outside the gene matches: 6. CDR3 nucleotide sequence: TGTGCCAGTAGTATAGGGTGGACAGGGGTAGACACTGAAGCTTTCTTT. Amino acids: CASSIGWTGVDTEAFF.